The subject of this entry is one TCR beta chain. An end of the junction does not agree with germline; a read error may underlie this. Primers used in a second PCR of about 6 to 11 cycles were a sample-barcoded 5' primer and a J-beta primer mix. Each cDNA molecule, via a template-switch adaptor with 12 random nucleotides, was tagged. TCRdb re-called the 5' RACE reads with MiXCR, one entry per CDR3 protein. The sample lists over 600,000 distinct CDR3 sequences; more than 55% were seen once. The sample is drawn from a study of blood T cells in healthy people across ages. About the research overall: Roughly one uniquely barcoded beta molecule per two T cells was captured.

The sequence derives from a man in his forties in good health. The sequencing input was blood.

Here the CDR3 DNA reads TGCAGTGCTAGAGTGGATCCCTTAGTGGACGAACAGTACTTC. It encodes CSARVDPLVDEQYF. This chain connects TRBV20-1 to TRBJ2-7; no reliable D call. Germline V CDR1 and CDR2: DFQATT, SNEGSKA (reference sequence). The CDR3 contains 14 residues.